This TCR beta chain was identified during a study of human T cells and chemical hapten exposure. Study in general: Throughout the approximately 26-week study, diphenylcyclopropenone was applied weekly to the patients' scalps.

This clonotype was seen only a few times. No antigen is known for it. Study outcomes and limitations: Once DPC sensitization occurred, TCRs above 1 in 1000 frequency showed no change.

Time point in this sample: patch test 1, 2 weeks after DPC sensitization. Treatment defined: therapeutic diphenylcyclopropenone sensitization with weekly scalp DPC. RNA extraction used unfractionated whole blood as the source of total RNA. The library tagged each cDNA molecule with unique molecular identifiers. In TCRdb, the RACE reads were re-called with MiXCR into one record per CDR3 protein. Here the sample spans fewer than 150,000 distinct CDR3 sequences, approximately 13% being singletons. The TCR sequence derives from a man between 18 and 35 years old with alopecia areata. Some clones in this sample may be carry-over from other donors' samples. The sample was whole blood, taken in connection with sensitization to the hapten diphenylcyclopropenone (DPC).

The CDR3 loop reads CSVAKTQQATEAFF. The CDR3 DNA reads as TGCAGCGTCGCAAAGACACAGCAAGCCACTGAAGCTTTCTTT. This rearrangement joins TRBV29-1 to TRBJ1-1; unclear D gene. Germline V CDR1 and CDR2: SQVTM, ANQGSEA. Trimming pared 6 bases from V and 4 bases from J, leaving 18 bases between. The CDR3 contains 14 residues.